The rows below give T cell receptor beta chains drawn from one sample of a study of CD8+ T cells in alopecia areata. Some clones are missing from TCRdb's copy, which holds only in-frame ones; the method was immunoSEQ multiplex PCR. Of over 100,000 clones listed, roughly 50% are singletons. Sequencing was performed on CD8+ T cells sorted from blood, taken at week 24, from a patient treated with tofacitinib. The source of these receptors is a human donor with alopecia areata. Both conserved end residues are trimmed from each CDR3. The order of the fields is J gene, V gene, CDR3 protein.

J: TRBJ2-1
V: TRBV5-1
CDR3: ASSFRQGVRYNEQF

J: TRBJ1-5
V: TRBV9
CDR3: ASSSQGNQPQH

J: TRBJ1-5
V: TRBV4-1
CDR3: ASSQVGQPQH

J: TRBJ1-1
V: TRBV30
CDR3: AWNRRGGRMNTEAF

J: -
V: TRBV4-3
CDR3: ASSLHPGGTFYEQY

J: TRBJ2-3
V: TRBV9
CDR3: ASSPGGTDTQY

J: TRBJ2-1
V: TRBV9
CDR3: ASSKTGGHNEQF

J: TRBJ1-5
V: TRBV2
CDR3: ASREYSNQPQH

J: TRBJ2-7
V: TRBV10-1
CDR3: ASSEGTGGYEQY

J: TRBJ2-7
V: TRBV14
CDR3: ASSLASGSYEQY

J: TRBJ2-3
V: TRBV5-4
CDR3: ASSLDTESTDTQY

J: TRBJ2-2
V: TRBV27
CDR3: ASSLWGTNTGELF

J: TRBJ1-5
V: TRBV29-1
CDR3: SVEVDSNQPQH

J: TRBJ1-3
V: TRBV13
CDR3: ASSLGSDSGNTIY

J: TRBJ2-1
V: TRBV4-2
CDR3: ASSPGGGLDEQF

J: TRBJ2-7
V: TRBV6-5
CDR3: ASSYQGMAYEQY

J: TRBJ2-5
V: TRBV5-4
CDR3: ASSLNGVQETQY

J: TRBJ1-2
V: TRBV27
CDR3: ASSFGREYGYT

J: TRBJ2-1
V: TRBV9
CDR3: ASSPNRVPYNEQF

J: TRBJ2-5
V: TRBV27
CDR3: ASSLLGEETQY

J: TRBJ2-7
V: TRBV9
CDR3: ASSVAEGTQY

J: TRBJ2-7
V: TRBV7-8
CDR3: ASSLTQGSLREQY

J: TRBJ2-3
V: TRBV6-4
CDR3: ASSATSTDTQY

J: TRBJ1-1
V: TRBV10-3
CDR3: AISEPGGKHTEAF

J: TRBJ1-3
V: TRBV19
CDR3: ASSIDRERGNTIY

J: TRBJ2-7
V: TRBV4-2
CDR3: ASSQDLSGGGYEQY

J: TRBJ2-1
V: TRBV7-2
CDR3: ASSELPGQPYNEQF

J: TRBJ2-7
V: TRBV29-1
CDR3: SYGDSYEQY

J: TRBJ2-7
V: TRBV11-2
CDR3: ASSFGTGGAYEQY

J: TRBJ2-1
V: TRBV25-1
CDR3: ASSATGTGIDEQF

J: TRBJ1-5
V: TRBV7-8
CDR3: ASSSGLSNQPQH

J: TRBJ2-3
V: TRBV7-2
CDR3: ASSWELGPDTQY

J: TRBJ2-2
V: TRBV6-5
CDR3: ASSYGGTGELF

J: TRBJ1-4
V: TRBV4-1
CDR3: ASSQNGGTGGEKLF

J: TRBJ1-1
V: TRBV4-3
CDR3: ASSQGRMNTEAF

J: TRBJ1-2
V: TRBV11-2
CDR3: ASSLDRADGYT

J: TRBJ2-1
V: TRBV29-1
CDR3: SATGDYNEQF

J: -
V: TRBV5-1
CDR3: ASRWGGEDYEQY

J: TRBJ1-1
V: TRBV30
CDR3: AWSMDTTGRDTEAF

J: TRBJ2-6
V: TRBV6-1
CDR3: ASSQDSSGANVLT

J: TRBJ2-7
V: TRBV18
CDR3: ASSPPPGQGYEQY

J: TRBJ1-5
V: TRBV7-9
CDR3: ASSSSRRGRNQPQH

J: TRBJ2-2
V: TRBV6-5
CDR3: ASSHGSAGELF

J: TRBJ2-3
V: TRBV27
CDR3: ATTGGTSTQGDTQY

J: TRBJ2-2
V: TRBV30
CDR3: AWIYTGGAGELF

J: TRBJ2-2
V: TRBV27
CDR3: ASSLMTGGHGELF

J: TRBJ1-2
V: TRBV6-5
CDR3: ASSLDSNYGYT

J: TRBJ2-7
V: TRBV6-6
CDR3: ASSYSGSYEQY

J: TRBJ1-5
V: TRBV19
CDR3: ASSIDRQGGQPQH

J: TRBJ2-1
V: TRBV6-5
CDR3: ASSSRGSDNEQF

J: TRBJ2-7
V: TRBV5-1
CDR3: ASSLTVDEIYEQY

J: TRBJ2-1
V: TRBV4-3
CDR3: ASSQGTGGAYNEQF

J: TRBJ2-2
V: TRBV29-1
CDR3: SVPDLTGELF

J: TRBJ2-1
V: TRBV7-8
CDR3: ASSLPGRNEQF

J: TRBJ1-1
V: TRBV6-6
CDR3: ASSYLGTEAF

J: TRBJ2-1
V: TRBV6-1
CDR3: ASSERPTAAGEQF

J: TRBJ1-1
V: TRBV5-6
CDR3: ASSWQTGNTEAF